A selection of T cell receptor beta chains follows, all from one sample in a study of CD8+ T cells in alopecia areata. TCRdb keeps only in-frame clones here, not all; method: immunoSEQ multiplex PCR. Of 150,000 to 250,000 clones listed, around 60% were seen once; the top ten hold roughly 3.3%. Sequences were derived from CD4+ T cells sorted from blood, sampled at week 4, from a patient treated with tofacitinib. Source of these receptors: a human donor with alopecia areata. The CDR3 runs from the conserved cysteine through the conserved F or W.

TRBV5-1	17	TRBJ2-5	CASSNPLTSGGQETQYF
TRBV7-7	14	TRBJ2-2	CASGREPNTGELFF
TRBV13	15	TRBJ2-7	CASSTSLRVAYEQYF
TRBV29-1	12	TRBJ2-7	CSVWRSSYEQYF
TRBV25-1	12	TRBJ2-1	CASSDQRAGWFF
TRBV25-1	15	TRBJ2-6	CASRGHRSGANVLTF
TRBV29-1	11	TRBJ1-2	CSARTGNGYTF
TRBV4-1	16	TRBJ1-6	CASSQDMGQGFSPLHF
TRBV6-6	11	TRBJ1-2	CASQGAGGYTF
TRBV4-3	15	TRBJ2-3	CASSQDTGGTDTQYF
TRBV30	12	TRBJ2-4	CAWAHGTNIQYF
TRBV28	15	TRBJ1-1	CASSTSRGINTEAFF
TRBV6-1	14	TRBJ1-2	CASSASGQHYGYTF
TRBV2	14	TRBJ1-4	CASSEGQSGWKLFF
TRBV5-1	16	TRBJ2-5	CASSSGTSADRGTQYF
TRBV11-2	15	TRBJ2-5	CASTRSGGARETQYF
TRBV30	14	TRBJ1-3	CAWSPLRSGNTIYF
TRBV7-9	14	TRBJ2-5	CASSSTSGGETQYF
TRBV7-2	14	TRBJ1-5	CASSLFGVNQPQHF
TRBV9	11	TRBJ2-7	CASSLGYEQYF
TRBV29-1	13	TRBJ2-1	CSQESGTYNEQFF
TRBV7-2	15	TRBJ2-7	CASSPQGQSTYEQYF
TRBV5-1	16	TRBJ1-6	CASSIAGTGNNSPLHF
TRBV18	15	TRBJ1-5	CASSPQGGGNQPQHF
TRBV6-6	16	TRBJ1-1	CASIRDRGGRNTEAFF
TRBV7-9	14	TRBJ1-2	CASSPGQGNYGYTF
TRBV15	13	TRBJ2-7	CATSHGRAYEQYF
TRBV7-6	16	TRBJ2-3	CASSPFSGGPPDTQYF
TRBV19	16	TRBJ1-1	CASSRDRLAANTEAFF
TRBV29-1	13	TRBJ1-6	CSVRTGTNSPLHF
TRBV4-1	15	TRBJ1-5	CASSQGGRGYQPQHF
TRBV29-1	14	TRBJ1-4	CSVVEDRANEKLFF
TRBV7-9	17	TRBJ1-1	CASSSGRGGMMNTEAFF
TRBV5-6	15	TRBJ1-1	CASSSQQGENTEAFF
TRBV5-6	13	TRBJ1-2	CASSSGRNYGYTF
TRBV29-1	18	TRBJ1-2	CSVRGTLYWRQGRQGYTF
TRBV4-2	14	TRBJ2-3	CASSHGQGLDTQYF
TRBV5-4	14	TRBJ2-3	CASSFGLARDTQYF
TRBV21-1	14	TRBJ2-5	CASSKRRGQETQYF
TRBV5-1	13	TRBJ2-2	CASSKGTAGELFF
TRBV4-1	19	TRBJ2-6	CASSQDKTWLTAGANVLTF
TRBV5-4	14	TRBJ1-2	CASSRQGAFYGYTF
TRBV29-1	12	TRBJ2-5	CSVHSGVQTQYF
TRBV27	15	TRBJ1-2	CASSLGGSPNYGYTF
TRBV7-6	17	TRBJ2-5	CASSYLTSGGPRETQYF
TRBV27	15	TRBJ1-2	CASRAGTVRGYGYTF
TRBV29-1	13	TRBJ2-7	CSVGQGISYEQYF